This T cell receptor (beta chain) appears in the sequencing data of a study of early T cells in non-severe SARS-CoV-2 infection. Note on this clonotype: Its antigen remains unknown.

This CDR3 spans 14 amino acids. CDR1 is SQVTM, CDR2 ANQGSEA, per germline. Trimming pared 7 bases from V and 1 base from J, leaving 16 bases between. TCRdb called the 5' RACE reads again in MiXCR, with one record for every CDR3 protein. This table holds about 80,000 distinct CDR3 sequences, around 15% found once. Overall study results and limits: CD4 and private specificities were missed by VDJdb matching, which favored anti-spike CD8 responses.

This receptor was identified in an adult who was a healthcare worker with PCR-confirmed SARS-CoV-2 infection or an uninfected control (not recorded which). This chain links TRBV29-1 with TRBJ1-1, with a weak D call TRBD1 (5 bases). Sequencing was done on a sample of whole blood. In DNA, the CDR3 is TGCAGCGCTGGGACTTCGAGGAAGAACACTGAAGCTTTCTTT. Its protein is CSAGTSRKNTEAFF. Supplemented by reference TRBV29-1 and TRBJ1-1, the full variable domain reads SAVISQKPSRDICQRGTSLTIQCQVDSQVTMMFWYRQQPGQSLTLIATANQGSEATYESGFVIDKFPISRPNLTFSTLTVSNMSPEDSSIYLCSAGTSRKNTEAFFGQGTRLTVV.